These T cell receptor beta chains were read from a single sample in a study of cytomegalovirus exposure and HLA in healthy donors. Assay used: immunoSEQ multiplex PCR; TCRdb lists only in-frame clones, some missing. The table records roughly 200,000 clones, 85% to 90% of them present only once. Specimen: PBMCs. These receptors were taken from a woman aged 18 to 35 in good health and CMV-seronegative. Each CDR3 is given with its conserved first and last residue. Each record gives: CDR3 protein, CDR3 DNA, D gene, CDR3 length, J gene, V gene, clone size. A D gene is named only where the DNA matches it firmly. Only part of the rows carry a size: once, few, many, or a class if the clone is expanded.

CASRNMTGRGYTF,TGTGCCAGCAGAAATATGACAGGTCGGGGCTACACCTTC,-,13,TRBJ1-2,TRBV2,-
CASSVPRTGGTEAFF,TGTGCCAGCAGCGTCCCGAGGACAGGGGGCACTGAAGCTTTCTTT,TRBD1,15,TRBJ1-1,TRBV5-4,-
CASSMWRGGGTDTQYF,TGTGCCAGTAGTATGTGGCGGGGGGGTGGCACAGATACGCAGTATTTT,TRBD2,16,TRBJ2-3,TRBV19,-
CARGGAEAFF,TGCGCCAGGGGGGGGGCTGAAGCTTTCTTT,-,10,TRBJ1-1,TRBV5-1,-
CASSRRGGLTYEQYF,TGTGCCAGCAGCCGTAGAGGAGGGCTTACCTACGAGCAGTACTTC,-,15,TRBJ2-7,TRBV11-1,-
CAISDPGQGGGYTF,TGTGCCATCAGTGACCCGGGACAGGGAGGTGGCTACACCTTC,TRBD1,14,TRBJ1-2,TRBV10-3,-
CASSPGQVIPVDEQYF,TGTGCCAGCAGCCCGGGACAGGTAATACCCGTAGACGAGCAGTACTTC,TRBD1,16,TRBJ2-7,TRBV9,-
CATSSRDRGYEQYF,TGTGCCACCAGCAGCCGGGACAGGGGTTACGAGCAGTACTTC,TRBD1,14,TRBJ2-7,TRBV15,-
CASQYLSGGSTDTQYF,TGTGCCAGCCAGTATTTAAGCGGGGGAAGCACAGATACGCAGTATTTT,TRBD2,16,TRBJ2-3,TRBV11-2,-
CASRTEYTGELFF,TGTGCCAGCAGAACAGAGTACACCGGGGAGCTGTTTTTT,-,13,TRBJ2-2,TRBV7-7,-
CASSLESGVGETQYF,TGTGCCAGCAGCTTAGAGTCCGGGGTGGGGGAGACCCAGTACTTC,-,15,TRBJ2-5,TRBV11-3,few